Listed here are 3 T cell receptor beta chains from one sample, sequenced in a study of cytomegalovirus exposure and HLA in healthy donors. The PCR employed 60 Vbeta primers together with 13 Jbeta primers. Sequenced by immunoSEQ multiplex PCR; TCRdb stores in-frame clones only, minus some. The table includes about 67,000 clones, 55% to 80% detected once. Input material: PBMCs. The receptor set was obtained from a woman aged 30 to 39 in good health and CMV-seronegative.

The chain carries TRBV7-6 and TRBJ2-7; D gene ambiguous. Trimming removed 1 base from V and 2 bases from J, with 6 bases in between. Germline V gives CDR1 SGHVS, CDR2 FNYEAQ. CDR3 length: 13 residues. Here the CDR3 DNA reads TGTGCCAGCAGCTTAGGGGCTACCTACGAGCAGTACTTC. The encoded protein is CASSLGATYEQYF.

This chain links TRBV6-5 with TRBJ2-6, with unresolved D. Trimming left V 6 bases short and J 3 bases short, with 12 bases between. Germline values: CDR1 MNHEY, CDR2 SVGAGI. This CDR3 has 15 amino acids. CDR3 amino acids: CASSLRWSGANVLTF. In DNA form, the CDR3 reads TGTGCCAGCAGCCTCCGATGGAGTGGGGCCAACGTCCTGACTTTC.

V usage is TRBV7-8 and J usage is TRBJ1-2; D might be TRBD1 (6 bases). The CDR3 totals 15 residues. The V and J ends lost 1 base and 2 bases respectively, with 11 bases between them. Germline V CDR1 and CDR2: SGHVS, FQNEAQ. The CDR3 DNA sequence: TGTGCCAGCAGCTTAGGAACGGGACAAAACTATGGCTACACCTTC. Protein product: CASSLGTGQNYGYTF.